Shown below are 11 T cell receptor beta chains from a single sample sequenced in a study of blood T cell repertoires in COVID-19. TCRdb's copy holds only in-frame clones and misses some; the assay was immunoSEQ multiplex PCR. The sample records hundreds of thousands of clones, about 80% being singletons. Sequencing was performed on PBMCs or T cells enriched from blood (not recorded which). The source of these receptors is a man aged 25 to 40 with acute COVID-19.

The chain joins TRBV6-5 to TRBJ2-5, with TRBD2 identical over 7 bases. After removal of 7 bases from V and 2 bases from J, the junction contained 4 bases not matched to a gene. Germline lookup yields CDR1 MNHEY and CDR2 SVGAGI. The CDR3 loop spans 13 amino acids. CDR3 in DNA: TGTGCCAGCACCGGACTAGGTCAAGAGACCCAGTACTTC. It is translated as CASTGLGQETQYF.

Concerning this clone itself: The sample carries other DNA sequences with the same CDR3. The chain couples TRBV6-1 to TRBJ1-2; maybe TRBD1 (5 bases). CDR1 MNHNS and CDR2 SASEGT come from the germline V gene. This CDR3 contains 14 residues. V gave up 1 base and J gave up 5 bases, with 11 bases separating them. The CDR3: CASSEGQGSYGYTF. In DNA, the CDR3 is TGTGCCAGCAGTGAAGGGCAGGGTTCTTATGGCTACACCTTC.

The gene calls are TRBV28 and TRBJ1-1; no firm D call. Germline V gene lookup returns CDR1 MDHEN and CDR2 SYDVKM. This CDR3 spans 13 amino acids. V lost 6 bases, J lost 10 bases, and 18 bases lay in between. The CDR3 loop is CASRGFYPTGAFF. CDR3 coding DNA: TGTGCCAGCAGGGGTTTTTATCCAACGGGAGCTTTCTTT. The whole variable domain, remainder taken from reference TRBV28 and TRBJ1-1, is DVKVTQSSRYLVKRTGEKVFLECVQDMDHENMFWYRQDPGLGLRLIYFSYDVKMKEKGDIPEGYSVSREKKERFSLILESASTNQTSMYLCASRGFYPTGAFFGQGTRLTVV.

The genes are TRBV7-3 and TRBJ2-1; 10 bases are shared with TRBD2. The CDR3 consists of 16 residues. Germline CDR1 and CDR2: SGHTA and FQGTGA. Trimming at V came to 2 bases and at J to 7 bases, leaving 8 bases not matched to a gene. The CDR3 region has the DNA TGTGCCAGCAGCTTATCCGCTAGCGGGAGTCGGAATGAGCAGTTCTTC. Translated: CASSLSASGSRNEQFF.

The chain joins TRBV5-4 to TRBJ1-3; 10 nucleotides agree with TRBD1. Germline V gives CDR1 SGHNT, CDR2 YYREEE (reference sequence). Trimming removed 4 bases from V and 10 bases from J; junction bases left unmatched: 5. The CDR3 covers 13 residues. The CDR3 reads CASSRDRGHTIYF. The CDR3 nucleotides are TGTGCCAGCAGCCGAGACAGGGGGCATACCATATATTTT.

The V call is TRBV27, the J call TRBJ1-2; a possible D gene is TRBD1 (6 bases). From germline, CDR1 is MNHEY and CDR2 SMNVEV (reference sequence). V gave up 3 bases and J gave up 4 bases, with 15 bases separating them. CDR3 size: 15 residues. This CDR3 is CASSFTGTTIYGYTF. The CDR3 nucleotides read TGTGCCAGCAGTTTCACAGGGACTACTATCTATGGCTACACCTTC.

The rearrangement joins TRBV6-6 to TRBJ2-3; 9 bases fit TRBD1. This CDR3 is 15 amino acids long. Germline values: CDR1 MNHNY, CDR2 SVGAGI (reference sequence). V shed 5 bases and J 4 bases; nucleotides not matched to a gene: 7. CDR3 sequence reads: CASSQPGQGADTQYF. The CDR3 bases are TGTGCCAGCAGTCAGCCGGGACAGGGCGCAGATACGCAGTATTTT.

This clone was counted a single time. This chain links TRBV29-1 with TRBJ2-5; D is ambiguous. The CDR3 runs 11 residues. V lost 2 bases, J lost 5 bases, and 6 bases lay in between. The germline gives CDR1 SQVTM, CDR2 ANQGSEA. The CDR3 reads CSVENGETQYF. The CDR3 nucleotides read TGCAGCGTTGAAAACGGGGAGACCCAGTACTTC.

For the CDR3, the DNA is TGTGCCACCAGTGATTTGCCACAGGGGCCCAACCCCTACAATGAGCAGTTCTTC. This gives the protein CATSDLPQGPNPYNEQFF. The rearrangement uses TRBV24-1 and TRBJ2-1, with 7 bases aligning to TRBD1. V was clipped by 0 bases and J by 2 bases; unmatched bases: 9. The CDR3 extends over 18 amino acids. CDR1 and CDR2 (germline): KGHDR, SFDVKD.

This chain links TRBV6-4 with TRBJ2-1; D gene unclear. V lost 5 bases, J lost 4 bases, and 9 bases lay in between. CDR1 MRHNA and CDR2 SNTAGT come from the germline V gene. The CDR3 runs to 13 residues. CDR3 sequence reads: CASSRERYNEQFF. The CDR3 DNA sequence: TGTGCCAGCAGTCGCGAGAGGTACAATGAGCAGTTCTTC.

V is TRBV5-1 and J is TRBJ2-5; the match to TRBD2 covers 10 bases. The CDR3 spans 15 residues. The germline CDR1 and CDR2 sequences are SGHRS and YFSETQ. J gave up 4 bases and V 3 bases, and 6 bases lay outside the gene matches. This chain's CDR3 is CASSSKRGGRETQYF. The CDR3 DNA is TGCGCCAGCAGCTCTAAGCGGGGGGGCCGAGAGACCCAGTACTTC.